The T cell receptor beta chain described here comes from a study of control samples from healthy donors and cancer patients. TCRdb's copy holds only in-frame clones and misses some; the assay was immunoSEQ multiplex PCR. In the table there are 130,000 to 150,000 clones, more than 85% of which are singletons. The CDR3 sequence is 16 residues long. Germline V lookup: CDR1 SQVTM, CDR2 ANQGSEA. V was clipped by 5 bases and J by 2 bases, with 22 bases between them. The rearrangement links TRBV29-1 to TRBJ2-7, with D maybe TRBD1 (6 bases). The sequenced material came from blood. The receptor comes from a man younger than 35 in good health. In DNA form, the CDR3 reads TGCAGCGTTTGCTTCCCCTATCGGGACAACCCCTACGAGCAGTACTTC. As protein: CSVCFPYRDNPYEQYF.